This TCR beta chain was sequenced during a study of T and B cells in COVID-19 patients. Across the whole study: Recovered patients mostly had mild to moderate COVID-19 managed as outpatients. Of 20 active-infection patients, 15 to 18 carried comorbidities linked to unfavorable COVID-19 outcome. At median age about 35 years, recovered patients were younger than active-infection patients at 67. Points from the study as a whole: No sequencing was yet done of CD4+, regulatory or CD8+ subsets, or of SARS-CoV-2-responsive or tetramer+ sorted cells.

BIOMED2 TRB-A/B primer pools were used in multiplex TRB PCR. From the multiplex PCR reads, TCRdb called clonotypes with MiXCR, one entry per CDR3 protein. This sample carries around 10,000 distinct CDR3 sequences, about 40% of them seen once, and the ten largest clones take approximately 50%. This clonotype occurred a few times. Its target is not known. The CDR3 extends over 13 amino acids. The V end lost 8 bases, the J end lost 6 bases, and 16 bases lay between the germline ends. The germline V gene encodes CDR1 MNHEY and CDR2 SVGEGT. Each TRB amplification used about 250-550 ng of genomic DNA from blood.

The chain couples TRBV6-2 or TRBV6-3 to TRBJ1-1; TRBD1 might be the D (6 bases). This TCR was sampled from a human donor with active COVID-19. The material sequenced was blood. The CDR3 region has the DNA TGTGCCAGCGGGCAGGGGATAGGGGCTGAAGCTTTCTTT. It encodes CASGQGIGAEAFF.